This is a list of T cell receptor beta chains from one sample in a study of cytomegalovirus exposure and HLA in healthy donors. Assay used: immunoSEQ multiplex PCR; TCRdb lists only in-frame clones, some missing. The repertoire holds around 160,000 clones, with about three quarters as singletons. Sequences were obtained from PBMCs. These TCRs come from a man aged 18 to 30 in good health and CMV-seropositive. CDR3s include the opening cysteine and the closing phenylalanine or tryptophan. D genes are given only for firm matches. Size is stated for part of the rows, as once, few or many counts, or as a class when the clone is expanded.

d_gene: NA; j_gene: TRBJ1-1; v_gene: TRBV5-6; abundance: NA; CDR3nt: TGTGCCAGCAGCTTGGAGTGGCGGGGCACTGAAGCTTTCTTT; CDR3aa: CASSLEWRGTEAFF
d_gene: NA; j_gene: TRBJ2-1; v_gene: TRBV28; abundance: NA; CDR3nt: TGTGCCAGCTTTGGGGCTAGTGTCTGGAATGAGCAGTTCTTC; CDR3aa: CASFGASVWNEQFF
d_gene: NA; j_gene: TRBJ2-1; v_gene: TRBV10-3; abundance: NA; CDR3nt: TGTGCCATCCGGGACTTCGACAATGAGCAGTTCTTC; CDR3aa: CAIRDFDNEQFF
d_gene: NA; j_gene: TRBJ2-5; v_gene: TRBV5-1; abundance: NA; CDR3nt: TGCGCCAGCAGCTTGCACGGCCGGGGAGAGACCCAGTACTTC; CDR3aa: CASSLHGRGETQYF
d_gene: NA; j_gene: TRBJ1-3; v_gene: TRBV30; abundance: NA; CDR3nt: TGTGCCTGGAGAGGGGTTTCTGGAAACACCATATATTTT; CDR3aa: CAWRGVSGNTIYF
d_gene: TRBD2; j_gene: TRBJ2-3; v_gene: TRBV7-9; abundance: NA; CDR3nt: TGTGCCAGCAGCTCTAGAGCGGGAGGGTACGATACGCAGTATTTT; CDR3aa: CASSSRAGGYDTQYF
d_gene: TRBD2; j_gene: TRBJ2-3; v_gene: TRBV25-1; abundance: NA; CDR3nt: TGTGCCAGCAGTGGGACTAGCTCCCCCACAGATACGCAGTATTTT; CDR3aa: CASSGTSSPTDTQYF
d_gene: NA; j_gene: TRBJ2-3; v_gene: TRBV2; abundance: NA; CDR3nt: TGTGCCAGCAAGAAGGAGGGTACGCAGTATTTT; CDR3aa: CASKKEGTQYF
d_gene: NA; j_gene: TRBJ1-2; v_gene: TRBV14; abundance: NA; CDR3nt: TGTGCCAGCAGCCAAGGGACATCCTATGGCTACACCTTC; CDR3aa: CASSQGTSYGYTF
d_gene: TRBD1; j_gene: TRBJ1-6; v_gene: TRBV6-1; abundance: once; CDR3nt: TGTGCCAGCAGTGAAGTCCCCCCGGGACAGGGATCGGTTTCACCCCTCCACTTT; CDR3aa: CASSEVPPGQGSVSPLHF
d_gene: NA; j_gene: TRBJ1-2; v_gene: TRBV29-1; abundance: NA; CDR3nt: TGCAGCGTAGGAACAGGATATAGGGATGGCTACACCTTC; CDR3aa: CSVGTGYRDGYTF
d_gene: NA; j_gene: TRBJ1-6; v_gene: TRBV9; abundance: few; CDR3nt: TGTGCCAGCAGCGTAGAAGCGAGGAGCTCCTATAATTCACCCCTCCACTTT; CDR3aa: CASSVEARSSYNSPLHF
d_gene: TRBD1; j_gene: TRBJ2-3; v_gene: TRBV6-1; abundance: NA; CDR3nt: TGTGCCAGCAGTGGCCGGGACAGGGGGCGAGAAGATACGCAGTATTTT; CDR3aa: CASSGRDRGREDTQYF
d_gene: TRBD1; j_gene: TRBJ1-2; v_gene: TRBV6-5; abundance: NA; CDR3nt: TGTGCCAGCAGGGGACAGCGCTATGGCTACACCTTC; CDR3aa: CASRGQRYGYTF
d_gene: TRBD1; j_gene: TRBJ1-6; v_gene: TRBV6-5; abundance: few; CDR3nt: TGTGCCAGCAGTTCCGGGACAGGGGGTAATTCACCCCTCCACTTT; CDR3aa: CASSSGTGGNSPLHF
d_gene: TRBD2; j_gene: TRBJ2-5; v_gene: TRBV10-3; abundance: NA; CDR3nt: TGTGCCATCGGGTTTGGGACTAGCAGGGAGACCCAGTACTTC; CDR3aa: CAIGFGTSRETQYF